This entry concerns a single T cell receptor (beta chain). From germline, CDR1 is SGHTA and CDR2 FQGTGA. CDR3 length: 13 amino acids. V shed 6 bases and J shed 2 bases, with 8 bases lying between them. Authors' methods: Amplifying reference gene primers gave estimates of nucleated cell counts. The repertoire was sequenced with immunoSEQ multiplex PCR; TCRdb's copy has only in-frame clones and lacks some. V and J calls plus clone size are reproduced from that table; the DNA served to infer D and trimming. The data contain about 260,000 clones, about 88% of them singletons. This record comes from a study of blood T cell repertoires in COVID-19. Study overall: The United States, Italy and Spain provided the acute and convalescent COVID-19 samples.

The chain links TRBV7-3 to TRBJ1-5; D is undetermined. Sequenced input: peripheral blood. The TCR originated in a man between 60 and 75 years old who had recovered from COVID-19. CDR3 sequence: CASSAGRNQPQHF. For the CDR3, the DNA is TGTGCCAGCAGTGCGGGCCGCAATCAGCCCCAGCATTTT.